A selection of T cell receptor beta chains follows, all from one sample in a study of blood T cell repertoires in COVID-19. The data were produced by immunoSEQ multiplex PCR, yet TCRdb's version contains in-frame clones alone and is incomplete. The sample consists of roughly 80,000 clones, about four fifths of them appearing once. Sequencing was carried out using peripheral blood. The receptors shown here come from a human donor in a cohort sampled during active COVID-19. The CDR3 runs from the conserved cysteine through the conserved F or W. D genes are given only for firm matches. Not all rows give a size; the values are once, few, many and, for expanded clones, a class.

V gene	D gene	J gene	clone size	CDR3 DNA	CDR3 protein
TRBV7-2	TRBD2	TRBJ2-7	-	TGTGCCAGCGGATATTTAGCGGGGGGACTAAGCTCCTACGAGCAGTACTTC	CASGYLAGGLSSYEQYF
TRBV3-1/TRBV3-2	-	TRBJ2-7	-	TGTGCCAGCAGCCGGGCCGGCTACGAGCAGTACTTC	CASSRAGYEQYF
TRBV9	-	TRBJ1-5	-	TGTGCCAGCAGCGTCGGGGAGTATGGTAATCAGCCCCAGCATTTT	CASSVGEYGNQPQHF
TRBV11-2	TRBD2	TRBJ2-1	-	TGTGCCAGCAGCTTAGCTCCAGCGGGGGGGTTTAATGAGCAGTTCTTC	CASSLAPAGGFNEQFF
TRBV9	TRBD2	TRBJ2-2	-	TGTGCCAGCAGCCTCACTCTTGCGGGGGGGCCGTTAGTAACCGGGGAGCTGTTTTTT	CASSLTLAGGPLVTGELFF
TRBV11-2	-	TRBJ1-6	-	TGTGCCAGCAGCTTCGACACCATGTATAATTCACCCCTCCACTTT	CASSFDTMYNSPLHF
TRBV7-8	-	TRBJ1-2	-	TGTGCCAGCAGCCCCGGGAGCTATGGCTACACCTTC	CASSPGSYGYTF
TRBV30	TRBD1	TRBJ1-6	-	TGTGCCTGGAGTGTACGAGGTGCAGGGGGCGTTTATTCACCCCTCCACTTT	CAWSVRGAGGVYSPLHF
TRBV7-6	-	TRBJ2-7	-	TGTGCCAGCAGCTTACAGGTTTTCTCCTACGAGCAGTACTTC	CASSLQVFSYEQYF
TRBV14	TRBD1	TRBJ1-1	-	TGTGCCAGCAGCCAACAGGGGGCGAGTGTGTACACTGAAGCTTTCTTT	CASSQQGASVYTEAFF
TRBV4-1	TRBD2	TRBJ2-5	-	TGCGCCAGCAGCCAAGTCGGGGGGCAAGAGACCCAGTACTTC	CASSQVGGQETQYF
TRBV28	-	TRBJ1-4	-	TGTGCCAGCAGCCCACCCTCCGGGGAGACTAATGAAAAACTGTTTTTT	CASSPPSGETNEKLFF
TRBV12-3/TRBV12-4	TRBD2	TRBJ2-5	-	TGTGCCAGCAGGACGGGGGGGGCAGAGACCCAGTACTTC	CASRTGGAETQYF
TRBV5-1	-	TRBJ2-1	-	TGCGCCAGCAGCAAGGACAGTACTTACAATGAGCAGTTCTTC	CASSKDSTYNEQFF
TRBV4-1	TRBD1	TRBJ1-2	-	TGCGCCAGCAGCCAACCCGGACAGGGTCACGGCTACACCTTC	CASSQPGQGHGYTF
TRBV27	TRBD1	TRBJ1-2	-	TGTGCCAGCAGTAAGCCGACAGGGGGCTTTCCACATGGCTACACCTTC	CASSKPTGGFPHGYTF
TRBV5-1	TRBD2	TRBJ2-1	once	TGCGCCAGCAGCCTTAGCGGGCCCAAGAACAATGAGCAGTTCTTC	CASSLSGPKNNEQFF
TRBV5-1	TRBD2	TRBJ2-3	-	TGCGCCAGCAGCCAGACCCGGGGGGGCCGGGATACGCAGTATTTT	CASSQTRGGRDTQYF
TRBV6-5	-	TRBJ1-6	few	TGTGCCAGCAGTCGCGCGGTTTTCGGAAATTCACCCCTCCACTTT	CASSRAVFGNSPLHF
TRBV10-2	-	TRBJ2-3	-	TGCGCCAGCAGTGTGCCTATGAGGCCGACAGATACGCAGTATTTT	CASSVPMRPTDTQYF
TRBV28	TRBD1	TRBJ1-1	few	TGTGCCAGCAGTTCGGGACAGGGGAGGCGAAGCACTGAAGCTTTCTTT	CASSSGQGRRSTEAFF
TRBV9	TRBD2	TRBJ2-4	once	TGTGCCAGCAGCGCCCGTAGCGGGGGGTTGGGCATTCAGTACTTC	CASSARSGGLGIQYF
TRBV30	TRBD1	TRBJ2-7	few	TGTGCCTGGGGAACAGGGGGCGAGCAGTACTTC	CAWGTGGEQYF
TRBV6-5	TRBD1	TRBJ1-3	-	TGTGCCAGCAGTCCGCAGGGGGCTTATGGAAACACCATATATTTT	CASSPQGAYGNTIYF
TRBV5-4	TRBD2	TRBJ2-2	-	TGTGCCAGCAACCCCGGGGGGGGCTCGAACACCGGGGAGCTGTTTTTT	CASNPGGGSNTGELFF
TRBV15	-	TRBJ1-1	-	TGTGCCACCAGCAACACAGGCACTGAAGCTTTCTTT	CATSNTGTEAFF
TRBV3-1/TRBV3-2	TRBD1	TRBJ1-2	-	TGTGCCAGCAGCCCGGGACAGTTAAGCGGCTACACCTTC	CASSPGQLSGYTF
TRBV20-1	-	TRBJ1-1	-	TGCAGGAGAGTCGTTCGCACCGAAGCTTTCTTT	CRRVVRTEAFF
TRBV5-8	-	TRBJ1-1	-	TGTGCCAGCAGCTTGCGCGGGATTGAAGCTTTCTTT	CASSLRGIEAFF
TRBV9	-	TRBJ1-6	once	TGTGCCAGCAGATGGGGGGGCGACCCTAATTCACCCCTCCACTTT	CASRWGGDPNSPLHF